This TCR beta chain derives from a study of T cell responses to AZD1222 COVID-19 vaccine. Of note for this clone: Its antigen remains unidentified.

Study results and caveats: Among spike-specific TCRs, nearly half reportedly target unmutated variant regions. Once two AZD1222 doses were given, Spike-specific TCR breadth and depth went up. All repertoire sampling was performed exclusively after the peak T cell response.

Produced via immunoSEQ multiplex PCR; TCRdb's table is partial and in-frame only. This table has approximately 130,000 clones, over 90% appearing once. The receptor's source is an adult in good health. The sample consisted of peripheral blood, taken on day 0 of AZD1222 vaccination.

The CDR3 loop reads CASSLREAGGAFF. The CDR3 nucleotides are TGCGCCAGCAGCTTGAGGGAGGCCGGGGGAGCTTTCTTT. V gene TRBV5-1 combines with J gene TRBJ1-1; D might be TRBD1 (5 bases). Germline V gives CDR1 SGHRS, CDR2 YFSETQ. The CDR3 loop spans 13 amino acids. Trimming removed 1 base at V and 10 bases at J, with 14 bases between.